Listed here are 23 T cell receptor beta chains from one sample, sequenced in a study of T cell responses to AZD1222 COVID-19 vaccine. Profiling relied on immunoSEQ multiplex PCR, and the TCRdb table lists in-frame clones only, not all of them. The sample holds more than 150,000 clones; 70% to 90% are singletons and the top ten take about 0.53%. The sample consisted of peripheral blood, taken on day 0 of AZD1222 vaccination. The receptor source for this set is an adult in good health.

The DNA of the CDR3 is TGTGCCAGTAGTATATTTATGGGGGGGAACTATGGCTACACCTTC. It codes for CASSIFMGGNYGYTF. This chain links TRBV19 with TRBJ1-2, with D possibly being TRBD1 (5 bases). V was trimmed by 2 bases and J by 2 bases, leaving 12 bases between them. Germline V gene sequence: CDR1 LNHDA, CDR2 SQIVND (reference sequence). The CDR3 runs 15 residues.

The chain uses TRBV25-1 and TRBJ1-2; maybe TRBD1 (6 bases). V was shortened by 4 bases and J by 0 bases, with 12 bases between the two germline ends. CDR3 length equals 15 residues. Germline lookup yields CDR1 MGHDK and CDR2 SYGVNS. The CDR3 DNA is TGTGCCAGCAGTGGGTTGACAGGAGCTAACTATGGCTACACCTTC. Residues: CASSGLTGANYGYTF.

The chain carries TRBV7-9 and TRBJ1-4; 7 nucleotides agree with TRBD1. The trim removed 0 bases at V and 8 bases at J, leaving 0 bases unmatched. The CDR3 spans 13 residues. Per the germline V gene, CDR1 is SEHNR and CDR2 is FQNEAQ (reference sequence). The CDR3 DNA reads as TGTGCCAGCAGCTTAGCAGGGGGCGAAAAACTGTTTTTT. This translates into CASSLAGGEKLFF.

V and J are TRBV2 and TRBJ2-7; 7 positions match TRBD1. Trimming removed 1 base from V and 5 bases from J; junction bases left unmatched: 8. In germline, CDR1 is SNHLY, CDR2 FYNNEI. The CDR3 length is 15 residues. CDR3 amino acids: CASSEENRGGHEQYF. Written as DNA, the CDR3 is TGTGCCAGCAGTGAAGAAAACAGGGGTGGCCACGAGCAGTACTTC.

The rearrangement uses TRBV5-1 and TRBJ2-1; 12 positions match TRBD1. This CDR3 is built from 16 residues. CDR1 is SGHRS and CDR2 is YFSETQ in the germline V gene. Losses at the gene ends were 4 bases for V and 2 bases for J; bases not matched to a gene: 4. CDR3: CASSLGQGAAYNEQFF. The CDR3, as DNA: TGCGCCAGCAGCCTGGGACAGGGGGCGGCCTACAATGAGCAGTTCTTC.

Notes on this clone: Other DNA sequences within the sample encode an identical CDR3. The rearrangement joins TRBV7-2 to TRBJ1-5; D gene ambiguous. The CDR3 spans 13 residues. Germline lookup yields CDR1 SGHTA and CDR2 FQGNSA. Trimming removed 1 base from V and 4 bases from J, with 5 bases in between. The CDR3 is CASSLVGNQPQHF. The CDR3 coding sequence is TGTGCCAGCAGCTTAGTGGGTAATCAGCCCCAGCATTTT.

This clone has more than one count but fewer than ten. The V gene is TRBV5-8, the J gene TRBJ2-3; D is tentatively TRBD1 or TRBD2 (6 bases each). CDR3 length: 15 amino acids. CDR1 is SGHTS, CDR2 YDEGEE, per germline. The germline V and J ends were trimmed by 2 bases and 0 bases, with 10 bases remaining between them. CDR3 amino acids: CASSFGGFSTDTQYF. The CDR3 DNA follows: TGTGCCAGCAGCTTCGGGGGCTTTAGCACAGATACGCAGTATTTT. Full variable domain (rest looked up from reference TRBV5-8 and TRBJ2-3): EAGVTQSPTHLIKTRGQQATLRCSPISGHTSVYWYQQALGLGLQFLLWYDEGEERNRGNFPPRFSGRQFPNYSSELNVNALELEDSALYLCASSFGGFSTDTQYFGPGTRLTVL.

J is TRBJ1-5 and V is TRBV19; 10 bases are a match to TRBD1. Germline V gene sequence: CDR1 LNHDA, CDR2 SQIVND (reference sequence). V trimming: 3 bases; J trimming: 7 bases; junction bases outside the gene matches: 6. The CDR3 has 15 amino acids. CDR3 coding DNA: TGTGCCAGTAGTATTCGGGACAGGGGCGGCCAGCCCCAGCATTTT. Translation: CASSIRDRGGQPQHF.

The V and J genes are TRBV30 and TRBJ1-2; TRBD1 matches 9 bases. CDR1 and CDR2 (germline): GTSNPN, SVGIG (reference sequence). The V and J ends lost 1 base and 5 bases, in that order; junction bases with no gene match: 5. CDR3 length equals 14 residues. This chain's CDR3 is CAWSADRGGYGYTF. DNA of the CDR3: TGTGCCTGGAGTGCGGACAGGGGAGGGTATGGCTACACCTTC.

This chain joins TRBV28 and TRBJ1-4, with TRBD1 matching 7 bases. This CDR3 contains 14 residues. V dropped 6 bases and J dropped 3; count of bases not matched to a gene: 4. The germline CDR1 and CDR2 sequences are MDHEN and SYDVKM. The CDR3 spells CASRGQEPNEKLFF. The CDR3 DNA is TGTGCCAGCAGAGGACAGGAACCTAATGAAAAACTGTTTTTT.

This clone occurred once. CDR3: CASSVHIWGNTEAFF. CDR3 in DNA: TGTGCCAGCAGCGTTCACATTTGGGGAAACACTGAAGCTTTCTTT. This chain connects TRBV7-8 to TRBJ1-1; no definite D call. Trimming removed 5 bases from V and 2 bases from J, with 15 bases in between. This CDR3 contains 15 residues. Germline CDR1 SGHVS, CDR2 FQNEAQ.

The chain joins TRBV24-1 to TRBJ1-5; D may be TRBD1 (5 bases). Looked up from germline, CDR1 is KGHDR and CDR2 is SFDVKD. CDR3 length equals 13 residues. V gave up 7 bases and J gave up 3 bases, with 9 bases separating them. This CDR3 is CATSPGTNQPQHF. The CDR3 DNA reads as TGTGCCACCAGCCCGGGGACCAATCAGCCCCAGCATTTT.

The rearrangement joins TRBV9 to TRBJ2-7; D ambiguous. This CDR3 is 15 amino acids long. V was trimmed by 2 bases and J by 6 bases, leaving 18 bases between them. Germline loops: CDR1 SGDLS, CDR2 YYNGEE. The CDR3 sequence is CASSVNGAGYSEQYF. In nucleotides, the CDR3 is TGTGCCAGCAGCGTTAACGGAGCCGGGTATTCCGAGCAGTACTTC. Full variable domain (rest looked up from reference TRBV9 and TRBJ2-7): DSGVTQTPKHLITATGQRVTLRCSPRSGDLSVYWYQQSLDQGLQFLIQYYNGEERAKGNILERFSAQQFPDLHSELNLSSLELGDSALYFCASSVNGAGYSEQYFGPGTRLTVT.

The chain combines TRBV27 with TRBJ2-7; 13 bases fit TRBD2. CDR3 length: 16 amino acids. The germline V gene encodes CDR1 MNHEY and CDR2 SMNVEV (reference sequence). The V and J ends lost 5 bases and 2 bases, in that order; junction bases with no gene match: 6. CDR3 residues: CASSKSLAGGPYEQYF. As DNA, the CDR3 is TGTGCCAGCAGTAAATCACTAGCGGGAGGGCCCTACGAGCAGTACTTC.

The chain uses TRBV28 and TRBJ1-2; 10 nucleotides match TRBD1. Germline V gene lookup returns CDR1 MDHEN and CDR2 SYDVKM. The V gene end was trimmed by 4 bases and the J gene end by 8 bases; junction bases not matched to a gene: 10. The CDR3 runs 15 residues. Written as DNA, the CDR3 is TGTGCCAGCAGTTCCGGGACAGGGGTCCTCGGGGGCTACACCTTC. It codes for CASSSGTGVLGGYTF.

This chain connects TRBV27 to TRBJ1-4; 9 nucleotides align to TRBD1. CDR1 and CDR2 (germline): MNHEY, SMNVEV (reference sequence). This CDR3 is built from 15 residues. The J segment lost 8 bases and the V segment lost 5 bases, leaving 9 bases of the junction unmatched. The CDR3 loop is CASSPSDRGWEKLFF. In DNA form, the CDR3 reads TGTGCCAGCAGTCCCTCGGACAGGGGTTGGGAAAAACTGTTTTTT. Looking up the rest from reference TRBV27 and TRBJ1-4 gives the full variable domain: EAQVTQNPRYLITVTGKKLTVTCSQNMNHEYMSWYRQDPGLGLRQIYYSMNVEVTDKGDVPEGYKVSRKEKRNFPLILESPSPNQTSLYFCASSPSDRGWEKLFFGSGTQLSVL.

This chain uses TRBV7-3 with TRBJ2-5, with 8 bases lining up with TRBD2. The junction had 4 bases not matched to a gene; V was cut back by 3 bases and J by 1 base. CDR1 and CDR2 from the germline V gene are SGHTA and FQGTGA. This CDR3 is built from 15 residues. CDR3 residues: CASSFIGGAQETQYF. In DNA, the CDR3 is TGTGCCAGCAGCTTTATCGGGGGGGCCCAAGAGACCCAGTACTTC.

This chain uses TRBV28 with TRBJ2-4; D is unresolved. With 3 bases removed from V and 0 bases from J, the gap between germline ends came to 6 bases. Germline V lookup: CDR1 MDHEN, CDR2 SYDVKM. The CDR3 totals 14 residues. The CDR3 here is CASSFGVAKNIQYF. The CDR3 DNA is TGTGCCAGCAGTTTCGGAGTAGCCAAAAACATTCAGTACTTC.

This rearrangement joins TRBV15 to TRBJ2-6; D perhaps matches TRBD1 (5 bases). Trimming took 3 bases from V and 2 from J, leaving 11 bases between them. The germline CDR1 and CDR2 sequences are LNHNV and YYDKDF (reference sequence). This CDR3 has 16 residues. CDR3 coding DNA: TGTGCCACCAGCAGCAGACAGACACCTGGGGCCAACGTCCTGACTTTC. It encodes CATSSRQTPGANVLTF.

CDR3 region: CASSLTANTEAFF. For the CDR3, the DNA is TGTGCCAGCAGCCTGACGGCGAACACTGAAGCTTTCTTT. The chain combines TRBV27 with TRBJ1-1, with unresolved D. Germline V lookup: CDR1 MNHEY, CDR2 SMNVEV (reference sequence). The CDR3 runs 13 residues. V lost 6 bases to trimming and J lost 1 base, with 9 bases between them.

The chain uses TRBV6-4 and TRBJ2-3; D is unresolved. V lost 2 bases and J 0 bases, leaving 3 bases between the germline ends. From germline, CDR1 is MRHNA and CDR2 SNTAGT. CDR3 length: 13 amino acids. The CDR3 DNA follows: TGTGCCAGCAGTGACGGGAGCACAGATACGCAGTATTTT. This codes for CASSDGSTDTQYF.

This clone was seen just once. This rearrangement joins TRBV27 to TRBJ1-1; possibly TRBD1 for D (5 bases). CDR1 is MNHEY and CDR2 is SMNVEV in the germline V gene (reference sequence). The V and J ends lost 3 bases and 4 bases respectively, with 9 bases between them. This CDR3 is built from 13 residues. CDR3 residues: CASSLGVSTEAFF. CDR3 sequence (DNA): TGTGCCAGCAGTTTGGGGGTTTCCACTGAAGCTTTCTTT.

V and J are TRBV28 and TRBJ1-2; D remains unclear. V shed 5 bases and J shed 8 bases, with 15 bases lying between them. This CDR3 contains 13 residues. The germline V gene has CDR1 MDHEN and CDR2 SYDVKM. CDR3 coding DNA: TGTGCCAGCAGTGTAGGGAGAGGGAACGGCTACACCTTC. This translates into CASSVGRGNGYTF.